Shown below are 25 T cell receptor beta chains from a single sample sequenced in a study of spatial heterogeneity in lung cancer. TCRdb called the 5' RACE reads again in MiXCR, with one record for every CDR3 protein. The sample lists some 37,000 distinct CDR3 sequences; 7.5% were seen once. Time point indicated: sample taken at primary tumor resection. TCRs were sequenced from unsorted whole RNA of tumor, nontumor lung or PBMC. The sample in question was PBMCs, obtained at surgery. The receptors shown here come from a male donor with early-stage non-small cell lung cancer.

This rearrangement joins TRBV6-2 or TRBV6-3 to TRBJ1-2; TRBD1 is a possible D gene (5 bases). This CDR3 comprises 13 residues. Trimming cost V 6 bases and J 4 bases, with 12 bases left between them. Germline CDR1 reads MNHEY; CDR2 reads SVGEGT. The CDR3 sequence is CASSDSSLYGYTF. CDR3 nucleotides: TGTGCCAGCAGCGACAGTTCCCTCTATGGCTACACCTTC.

The sample holds many counts of this clonotype. The chain couples TRBV11-1 to TRBJ2-1; D may match TRBD1 or TRBD2 (6 bases each). Germline-derived CDR1 and CDR2 are SGHAT and FQDESV (reference sequence). V lost 5 bases, J lost 7 bases, and 21 bases lay in between. The CDR3 covers 16 residues. The CDR3 here is CASSPQSRGAGNEQFF. The CDR3 DNA reads as TGTGCCAGCAGCCCCCAGAGTAGGGGGGCGGGGAATGAGCAGTTCTTC. The variable domain in full, completed from reference TRBV11-1 and TRBJ2-1, reads EAEVAQSPRYKITEKSQAVAFWCDPISGHATLYWYRQILGQGPELLVQFQDESVVDDSQLPKDRFSAERLKGVDSTLKIQPAELGDSAMYLCASSPQSRGAGNEQFFGPGTRLTVL.

This rearrangement joins TRBV9 to TRBJ2-7; perhaps D is TRBD1 or TRBD2 (7 bases each). V dropped 0 bases and J dropped 2 bases, with 12 bases sitting between them. The length of the CDR3 is 15 residues. Germline CDR1 reads SGDLS; CDR2 reads YYNGEE. DNA for the CDR3: TGTGCCAGCAGCGTAGATCCAGGGGGGGCCTACGAGCAGTACTTC. Its translation: CASSVDPGGAYEQYF. The whole variable domain, remainder taken from reference TRBV9 and TRBJ2-7, is DSGVTQTPKHLITATGQRVTLRCSPRSGDLSVYWYQQSLDQGLQFLIQYYNGEERAKGNILERFSAQQFPDLHSELNLSSLELGDSALYFCASSVDPGGAYEQYFGPGTRLTVT.

At least ten counts were recorded for this clonotype. The chain couples TRBV30 to TRBJ2-1, with 12 positions matching TRBD2. CDR3 length: 15 amino acids. From germline, CDR1 is GTSNPN and CDR2 SVGIG (reference sequence). Trimming cost V 3 bases and J 9 bases; bases outside gene matches: 9. CDR3: CAWSALAGGRGEQFF. The CDR3 DNA reads as TGTGCCTGGAGCGCCCTAGCGGGGGGGCGCGGTGAGCAGTTCTTC.

The chain combines TRBV15 with TRBJ1-1; a possible D gene is TRBD1 (5 bases). Trimming removed 4 bases at V and 1 base at J, with 10 bases between. Germline values: CDR1 LNHNV, CDR2 YYDKDF (reference sequence). This CDR3 is built from 14 residues. The CDR3 here is CATSKHGANTEAFF. Here the CDR3 DNA reads TGTGCCACCAGCAAACATGGGGCGAACACTGAAGCTTTCTTT.

The CDR3 reads CSYGGSLNYGYTF. CDR3 in DNA: TGCTCCTATGGCGGGTCCCTTAACTATGGCTACACCTTC. The chain is built from TRBV20-1 and TRBJ1-2; D remains unclear. This CDR3 region has 13 residues. The germline CDR1 and CDR2 sequences are DFQATT and SNEGSKA (reference sequence).

Many counts were recorded for this clonotype. This chain uses TRBV6-2 or TRBV6-3 with TRBJ2-1; D uncertain. The CDR3 contains 13 residues. Germline V gives CDR1 MNHEY, CDR2 SVGEGT. Trimming removed 6 bases at V and 10 bases at J, with 16 bases between. The CDR3: CASRPPVRTEQFF. The CDR3 coding sequence is TGTGCCAGCAGACCCCCCGTGAGGACGGAGCAGTTCTTC.

This rearrangement joins TRBV14 to TRBJ2-1; 8 bases agree with TRBD2. Germline V gene sequence: CDR1 SGHDN, CDR2 FVKESK. The CDR3 spans 17 residues. Losses at the gene ends were 0 bases for V and 8 bases for J; bases not matched to a gene: 12. CDR3 DNA: TGTGCCAGCAGCCAAGAGGTAGCTAGCGGGCTTCGGTATGAGCAGTTCTTC. As protein: CASSQEVASGLRYEQFF.

This clonotype was picked up many times. V is TRBV2 and J is TRBJ2-7; D possibly corresponds to TRBD2 (5 bases). The CDR3 has 13 amino acids. Trimming stripped 2 bases from V and 7 bases from J, with 12 bases between. Germline-derived CDR1 and CDR2 are SNHLY and FYNNEI. The CDR3 sequence: CASSENGSREQYF. In DNA, the CDR3 is TGTGCCAGCAGTGAAAATGGGAGTCGGGAGCAGTACTTC.

The table lists this clonotype with many counts. The V and J genes are TRBV6-6 and TRBJ1-2; no reliable D call. CDR3 length: 12 amino acids. Germline V gene sequence: CDR1 MNHNY, CDR2 SVGAGI (reference sequence). The V gene lost 1 base and the J gene lost 5 bases, with 5 bases spanning the gap. The CDR3 region has the DNA TGTGCCAGCAGTTACTTGGAATATGGCTACACCTTC. It translates to CASSYLEYGYTF.

This clonotype was seen ten or more times. This sequence joins TRBV28 and TRBJ2-7, with TRBD2 matching over 7 bases. This CDR3 contains 16 residues. From germline, CDR1 is MDHEN and CDR2 SYDVKM. The V gene end was trimmed by 5 bases and the J gene end by 2 bases; junction bases not matched to a gene: 12. The CDR3 DNA reads as TGTGCCAGCAGTCCCTCCGCGGGAGTTGCCCCCTACGAGCAGTACGTC. Translated, it gives CASSPSAGVAPYEQYV.

The chain joins TRBV6-2 or TRBV6-3 to TRBJ1-5; 7 positions match TRBD1. The CDR3 has 13 residues. Germline CDR1 MNHEY, CDR2 SVGEGT. V shed 6 bases, J shed 7 bases, and the junction held 6 bases outside the gene matches. In nucleotides, the CDR3 is TGTGCCAGCAGATTGACAGGGTGGCAGCCCCAGCATTTT. This translates into CASRLTGWQPQHF.

Turning to this clonotype: One junction end does not reproduce the germline sequence, and a read error may be involved. The chain links TRBV7-2 to TRBJ2-3; tentatively, D is TRBD1 or TRBD2 (5 bases each). Germline assignment: CDR1 SGHTA and CDR2 FQGNSA. The CDR3 consists of 14 residues. CDR3 residues: CPSRGTRETDTQYF. CDR3 nucleotides: TGTCCCAGCAGAGGGACCCGCGAGACAGATACGCAGTATTTT.

This clonotype was recorded many times. The CDR3 DNA reads TGTGCCAGCAGCAAGGGGGCGCACAGCAATCAGCCCCAGCATTTT. Protein: CASSKGAHSNQPQHF. The rearrangement joins TRBV28 to TRBJ1-5; 7 nucleotides agree with TRBD1. CDR1 MDHEN and CDR2 SYDVKM come from the germline V gene. V lost 6 bases and J lost 1; bases outside the gene matches: 6. CDR3 size: 15 residues.

The table lists this clonotype with a few counts. The V and J genes are TRBV5-4 and TRBJ1-2, with 9 bases matching TRBD1. Germline loops: CDR1 SGHNT, CDR2 YYREEE (reference sequence). The CDR3 extends over 15 amino acids. V lost 3 bases, J lost 4 bases, and 7 bases stayed unmatched. CDR3 residues: CASSSGGQGSYGYTF. CDR3 DNA: TGTGCCAGCAGCTCAGGGGGACAGGGATCCTATGGCTACACCTTC.

The CDR3 region has the DNA TGTGCCAGCAGCCCCCGGACTAGCGGGCACTACGAGCAGTACTTC. This gives the protein CASSPRTSGHYEQYF. The J gene is TRBJ2-7, the V gene TRBV7-9; 11 bases align to TRBD2. Germline trimming cut 5 bases from V and 3 bases from J; bases unmatched to any gene: 6. The length of the CDR3 is 15 residues. CDR1 is SEHNR and CDR2 is FQNEAQ in the germline V gene (reference sequence).

The V gene is TRBV5-6, the J gene TRBJ2-5; D remains ambiguous. This CDR3 region has 12 residues. Germline values: CDR1 SGHDT, CDR2 YYEEEE. Trimming left V 0 bases short and J 5 bases short, with 5 bases between. The CDR3 loop is CASSLVVETQYF. The CDR3 DNA reads TGTGCCAGCAGCTTGGTGGTCGAGACCCAGTACTTC.

This clonotype was found many times. The chain links TRBV5-4 to TRBJ1-4; no clear D gene. CDR3 size: 15 residues. Trimming left V 4 bases short and J 8 bases short, with 18 bases between. The germline gives CDR1 SGHNT, CDR2 YYREEE (reference sequence). The CDR3 protein is CASSPSGRSYEKLFF. CDR3 bases: TGTGCCAGCAGCCCGTCGGGGAGGTCCTACGAAAAACTGTTTTTT.

This clonotype has at least ten counts. Here the CDR3 reads CASSYQASGSDEQFF. CDR3 coding DNA: TGTGCCAGCAGTTACCAGGCTAGCGGGAGTGATGAGCAGTTCTTC. The genes are TRBV6-5 and TRBJ2-1; 10 nucleotides agree with TRBD2. There are 15 residues in the CDR3. J gave up 8 bases and V 2 bases, and 6 bases lay outside the gene matches. The germline CDR1 and CDR2 sequences are MNHEY and SVGAGI.

In its sample, this clonotype was seen many times. The CDR3 bases are TGCAGCGTGGGGACAGGAGAGTATAATTCACCCCTCCACTTT. Translation gives CSVGTGEYNSPLHF. The chain carries TRBV29-1 and TRBJ1-6; 8 bases are a match to TRBD1. CDR1 is SQVTM and CDR2 is ANQGSEA in the germline V gene. J gave up 4 bases and V 6 bases, and 5 bases lay outside the gene matches. The CDR3 is 14 amino acids.

This clonotype appeared many times. The chain joins TRBV7-2 to TRBJ2-1; D remains ambiguous. This CDR3 comprises 13 residues. Germline V gene data show CDR1 as SGHTA and CDR2 as FQGNSA. Trimming took off 1 base at V and 9 bases at J, with 10 bases between the two ends. The CDR3 region is CASSLDRLFEQFF. For the CDR3, the DNA is TGTGCCAGCAGCTTAGATCGACTTTTTGAGCAGTTCTTC.

The sample holds many counts of this clonotype. CDR3 nucleotide sequence: TGCAGCGTTGAAGATGGCAGGGTAGCCTACAATGAGCAGTTCTTC. Its protein product is CSVEDGRVAYNEQFF. This rearrangement joins TRBV29-1 to TRBJ2-1; perhaps TRBD1 as D (5 bases). CDR1 is SQVTM, CDR2 ANQGSEA, per germline. The CDR3 runs 15 residues. V was cut by 0 bases and J by 2 bases, with 11 bases left in between.

There are many counts of this clonotype. The chain links TRBV6-5 to TRBJ2-3, with a weak D call TRBD1 (8 bases). V lost 6 bases to trimming and J lost 8 bases, with 21 bases between them. The germline V gene encodes CDR1 MNHEY and CDR2 SVGAGI. The CDR3 covers 15 residues. CDR3 nucleotides: TGTGCCAGCAGCCAGGACAGGGAGGGATCGAGTACGCAGTATTTT. Its translation is CASSQDREGSSTQYF.

Ten or more counts support this clonotype. The chain has TRBV28 and TRBJ2-5; 10 nucleotides match TRBD1. Germline loops: CDR1 MDHEN, CDR2 SYDVKM. CDR3 length: 15 residues. Unmatched junction bases numbered 7, after V lost 5 bases and J lost 4 bases. CDR3 protein: CASSPHDRGRETQYF. Written as DNA, the CDR3 is TGTGCCAGCAGTCCCCATGACAGGGGGCGAGAGACCCAGTACTTC.

This clonotype has at least ten counts. The rearrangement links TRBV25-1 to TRBJ1-1; tentative D call: TRBD1 (5 bases). CDR3 length: 15 residues. Trimming took off 6 bases at V and 3 bases at J, with 17 bases between the two ends. Per germline, CDR1 MGHDK and CDR2 SYGVNS. The CDR3 reads CASRTAPPGHTEAFF. CDR3 in DNA: TGTGCCAGCAGGACGGCACCCCCAGGGCACACTGAAGCTTTCTTT. Full variable domain (remainder filled in from reference TRBV25-1 and TRBJ1-1): EADIYQTPRYLVIGTGKKITLECSQTMGHDKMYWYQQDPGMELHLIHYSYGVNSTEKGDLSSESTVSRIRTEHFPLTLESARPSHTSQYLCASRTAPPGHTEAFFGQGTRLTVV.